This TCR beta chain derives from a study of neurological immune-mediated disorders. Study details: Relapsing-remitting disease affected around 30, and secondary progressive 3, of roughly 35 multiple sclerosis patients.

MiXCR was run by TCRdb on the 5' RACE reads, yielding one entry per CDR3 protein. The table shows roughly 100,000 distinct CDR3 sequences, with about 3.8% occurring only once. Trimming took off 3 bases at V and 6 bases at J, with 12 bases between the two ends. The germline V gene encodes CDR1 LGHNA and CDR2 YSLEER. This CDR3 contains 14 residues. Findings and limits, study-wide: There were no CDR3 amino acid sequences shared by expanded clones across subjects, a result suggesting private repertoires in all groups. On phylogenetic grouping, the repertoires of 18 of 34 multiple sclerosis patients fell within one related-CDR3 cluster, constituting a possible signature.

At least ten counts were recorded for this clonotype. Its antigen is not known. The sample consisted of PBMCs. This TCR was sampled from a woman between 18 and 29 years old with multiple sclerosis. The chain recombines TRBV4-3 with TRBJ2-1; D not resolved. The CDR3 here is CASSHSRALNEQFF. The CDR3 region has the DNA TGCGCCAGCAGCCACTCTAGGGCCCTCAATGAGCAGTTCTTC.